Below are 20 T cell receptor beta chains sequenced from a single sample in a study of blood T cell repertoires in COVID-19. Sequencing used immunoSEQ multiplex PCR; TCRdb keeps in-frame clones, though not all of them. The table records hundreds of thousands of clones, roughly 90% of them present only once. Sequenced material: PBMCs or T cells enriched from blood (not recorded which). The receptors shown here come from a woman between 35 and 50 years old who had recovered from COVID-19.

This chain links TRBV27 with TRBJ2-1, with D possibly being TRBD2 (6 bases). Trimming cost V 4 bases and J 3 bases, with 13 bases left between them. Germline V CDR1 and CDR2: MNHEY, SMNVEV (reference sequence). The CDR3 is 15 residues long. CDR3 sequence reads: CASSSRDGGYNEQFF. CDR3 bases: TGTGCCAGCAGTTCGAGGGACGGGGGCTACAATGAGCAGTTCTTC.

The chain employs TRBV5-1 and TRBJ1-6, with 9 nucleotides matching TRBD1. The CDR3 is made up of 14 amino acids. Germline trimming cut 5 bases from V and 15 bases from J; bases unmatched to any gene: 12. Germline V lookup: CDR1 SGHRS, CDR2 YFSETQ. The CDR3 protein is CASSLGQGSRSLHF. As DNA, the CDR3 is TGCGCCAGCAGTCTCGGACAGGGGTCGCGCAGCCTCCACTTT. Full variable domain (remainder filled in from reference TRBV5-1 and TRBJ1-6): KAGVTQTPRYLIKTRGQQVTLSCSPISGHRSVSWYQQTPGQGLQFLFEYFSETQRNKGNFPGRFSGRQFSNSRSEMNVSTLELGDSALYLCASSLGQGSRSLHFGNGTRLTVT.

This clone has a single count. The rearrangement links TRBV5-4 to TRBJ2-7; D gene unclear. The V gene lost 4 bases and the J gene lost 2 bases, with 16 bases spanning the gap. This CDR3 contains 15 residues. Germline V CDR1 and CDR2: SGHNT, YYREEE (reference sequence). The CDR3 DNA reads TGTGCCAGCAGCCCCGACCCGCAGGATACCTACGAGCAGTACTTC. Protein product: CASSPDPQDTYEQYF.

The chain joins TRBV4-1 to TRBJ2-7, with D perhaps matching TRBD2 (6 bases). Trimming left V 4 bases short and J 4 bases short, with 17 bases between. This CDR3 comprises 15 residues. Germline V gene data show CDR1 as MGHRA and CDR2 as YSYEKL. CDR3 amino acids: CASSLEPGLSYEQYF. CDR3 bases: TGCGCCAGCAGCCTTGAACCGGGACTTAGTTACGAGCAGTACTTC.

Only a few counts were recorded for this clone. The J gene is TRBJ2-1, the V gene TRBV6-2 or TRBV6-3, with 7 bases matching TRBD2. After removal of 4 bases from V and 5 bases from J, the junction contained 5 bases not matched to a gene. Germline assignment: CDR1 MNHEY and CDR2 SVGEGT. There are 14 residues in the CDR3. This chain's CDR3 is CASSSGLVHNEQFF. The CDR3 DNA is TGTGCCAGCAGTTCCGGACTAGTTCACAATGAGCAGTTCTTC.

The CDR3 region has the DNA TGCGCCAGCAGCCAAGAAAAACAGGGGGGCCTCAATCAGCCCCAGCATTTT. It is translated as CASSQEKQGGLNQPQHF. This chain connects TRBV4-1 to TRBJ1-5, with TRBD1 matching over 8 bases. CDR1 is MGHRA, CDR2 YSYEKL, per germline. This CDR3 is 17 amino acids long. Trimming at V came to 0 bases and at J to 3 bases, leaving 7 bases not matched to a gene.

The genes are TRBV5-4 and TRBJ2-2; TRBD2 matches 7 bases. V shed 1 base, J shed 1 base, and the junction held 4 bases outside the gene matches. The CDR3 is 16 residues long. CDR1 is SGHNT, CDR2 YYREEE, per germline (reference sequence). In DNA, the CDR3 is TGTGCCAGCAGCTTGCGCGGGGGAGAGAACACCGGGGAGCTGTTTTTT. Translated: CASSLRGGENTGELFF.

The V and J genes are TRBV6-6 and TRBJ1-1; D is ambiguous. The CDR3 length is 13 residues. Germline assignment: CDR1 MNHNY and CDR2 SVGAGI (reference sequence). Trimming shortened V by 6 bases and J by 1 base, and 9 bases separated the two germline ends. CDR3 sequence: CASRLLSNTEAFF. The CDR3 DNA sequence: TGTGCCAGCAGACTCCTATCGAACACTGAAGCTTTCTTT.

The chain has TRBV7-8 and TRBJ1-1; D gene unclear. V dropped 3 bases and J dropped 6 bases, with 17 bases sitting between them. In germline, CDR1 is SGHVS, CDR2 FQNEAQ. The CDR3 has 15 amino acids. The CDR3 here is CASSFNIAPGAEAFF. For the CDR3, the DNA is TGTGCCAGCAGCTTTAACATCGCGCCCGGGGCTGAAGCTTTCTTT.

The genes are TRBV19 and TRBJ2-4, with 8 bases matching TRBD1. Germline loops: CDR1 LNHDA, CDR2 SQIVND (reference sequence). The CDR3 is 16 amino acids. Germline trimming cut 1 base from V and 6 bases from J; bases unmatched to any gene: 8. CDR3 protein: CASSIGGQGNINIQYF. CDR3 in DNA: TGTGCCAGTAGTATAGGAGGACAGGGTAATATAAACATTCAGTACTTC. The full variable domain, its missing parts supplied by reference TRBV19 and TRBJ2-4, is DGGITQSPKYLFRKEGQNVTLSCEQNLNHDAMYWYRQDPGQGLRLIYYSQIVNDFQKGDIAEGYSVSREKKESFPLTVTSAQKNPTAFYLCASSIGGQGNINIQYFGAGTRLSVL.

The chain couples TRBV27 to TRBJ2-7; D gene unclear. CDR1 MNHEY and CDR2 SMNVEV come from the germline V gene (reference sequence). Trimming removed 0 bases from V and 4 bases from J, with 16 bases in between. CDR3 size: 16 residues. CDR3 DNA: TGTGCCAGCAGTTTATCTGGTTTCCCGACATTTTACGAGCAGTACTTC. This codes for CASSLSGFPTFYEQYF.

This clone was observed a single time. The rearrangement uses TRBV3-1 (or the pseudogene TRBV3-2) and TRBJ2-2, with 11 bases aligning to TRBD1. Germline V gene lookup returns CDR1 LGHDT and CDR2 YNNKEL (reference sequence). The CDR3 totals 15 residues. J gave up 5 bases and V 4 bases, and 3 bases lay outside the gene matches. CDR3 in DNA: TGTGCCAGCAGCCGAGGACAGGGGGCAACCGGGGAGCTGTTTTTT. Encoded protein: CASSRGQGATGELFF.

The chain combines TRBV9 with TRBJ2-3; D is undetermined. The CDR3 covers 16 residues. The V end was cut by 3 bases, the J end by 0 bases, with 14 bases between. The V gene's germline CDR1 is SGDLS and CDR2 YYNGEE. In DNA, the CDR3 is TGTGCCAGCAGCGAGAAGGCAGCGACTAGCACAGATACGCAGTATTTT. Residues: CASSEKAATSTDTQYF.

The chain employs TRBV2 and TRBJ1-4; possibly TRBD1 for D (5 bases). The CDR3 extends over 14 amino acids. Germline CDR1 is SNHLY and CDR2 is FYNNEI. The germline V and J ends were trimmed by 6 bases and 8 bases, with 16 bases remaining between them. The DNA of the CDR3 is TGTGCCAGCAGATCAACGGGACTGTCGGAAAAACTGTTTTTT. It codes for CASRSTGLSEKLFF.

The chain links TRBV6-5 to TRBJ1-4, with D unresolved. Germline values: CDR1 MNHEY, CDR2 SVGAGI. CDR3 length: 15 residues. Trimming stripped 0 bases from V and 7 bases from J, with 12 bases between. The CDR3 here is CASSYSHERGEKLFF. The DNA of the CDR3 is TGTGCCAGCAGTTACTCACATGAACGGGGTGAAAAACTGTTTTTT.

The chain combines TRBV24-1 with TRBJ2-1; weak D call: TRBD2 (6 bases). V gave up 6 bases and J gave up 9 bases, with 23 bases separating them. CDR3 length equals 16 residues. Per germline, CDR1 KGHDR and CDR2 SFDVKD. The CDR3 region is CATSPWGSGRSGEQFF. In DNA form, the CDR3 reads TGTGCCACCAGTCCCTGGGGATCAGGGAGGTCAGGTGAGCAGTTCTTC.

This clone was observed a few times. The CDR3 DNA is TGTGCCACCAGTGACGGCGGGAAATCAGATACGCAGTATTTT. Translating gives CATSDGGKSDTQYF. The rearrangement uses TRBV24-1 and TRBJ2-3; TRBD2 might be the D (6 bases). V gave up 4 bases and J gave up 4 bases, with 11 bases separating them. The CDR3 loop spans 14 amino acids. Germline CDR1 KGHDR, CDR2 SFDVKD.

The CDR3 loop reads CASSLGHNGLSYEQYF. For the CDR3, the DNA is TGTGCCAGCAGCTTAGGCCATAACGGGTTATCCTACGAGCAGTACTTC. The rearrangement joins TRBV13 to TRBJ2-7; D is unresolved. V was cut by 0 bases and J by 1 base, with 13 bases left in between. CDR1 and CDR2 from the germline V gene are PRHDT and FYEKMQ (reference sequence). CDR3 size: 16 residues.

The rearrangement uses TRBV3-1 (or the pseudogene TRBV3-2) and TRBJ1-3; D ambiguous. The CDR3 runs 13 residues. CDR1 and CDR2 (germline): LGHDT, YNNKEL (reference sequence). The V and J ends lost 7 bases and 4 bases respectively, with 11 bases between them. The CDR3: CASISDYGNTIYF. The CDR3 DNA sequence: TGTGCCAGCATATCGGACTACGGAAACACCATATATTTT.

CDR3 sequence (DNA): TGTGCCAGCAGCCCTCGGGCAGGGGCTCTAATGAACACTGAAGCTTTCTTT. Translation: CASSPRAGALMNTEAFF. The chain carries TRBV9 and TRBJ1-1; perhaps TRBD1 as D (6 bases). There are 17 residues in the CDR3. Trimming took 4 bases from V and 0 from J, leaving 19 bases between them. Germline loops: CDR1 SGDLS, CDR2 YYNGEE. The variable domain in full, completed from reference TRBV9 and TRBJ1-1, reads DSGVTQTPKHLITATGQRVTLRCSPRSGDLSVYWYQQSLDQGLQFLIQYYNGEERAKGNILERFSAQQFPDLHSELNLSSLELGDSALYFCASSPRAGALMNTEAFFGQGTRLTVV.